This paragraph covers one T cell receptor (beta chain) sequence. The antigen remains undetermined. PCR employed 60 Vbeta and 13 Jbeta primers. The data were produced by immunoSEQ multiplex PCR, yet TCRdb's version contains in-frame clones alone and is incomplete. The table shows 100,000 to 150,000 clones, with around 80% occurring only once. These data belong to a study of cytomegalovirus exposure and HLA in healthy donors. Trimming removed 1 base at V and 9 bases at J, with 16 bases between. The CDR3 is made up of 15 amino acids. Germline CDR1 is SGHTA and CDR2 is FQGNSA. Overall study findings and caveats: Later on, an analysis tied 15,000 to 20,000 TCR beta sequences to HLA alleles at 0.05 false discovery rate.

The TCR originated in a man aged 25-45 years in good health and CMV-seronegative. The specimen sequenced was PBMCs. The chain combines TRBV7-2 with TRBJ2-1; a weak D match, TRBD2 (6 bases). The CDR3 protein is CASSLVSGPGGEQFF. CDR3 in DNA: TGTGCCAGCAGCTTAGTATCCGGTCCCGGGGGTGAGCAGTTCTTC.